This TCR beta chain was identified during a study of blood T cell repertoires in COVID-19. Libraries were prepared by immunoSEQ multiplex PCR; TCRdb keeps only in-frame clonotypes and omits some of them. The sample contains under 80,000 clones, 85% to 90% of which appear only once. This clonotype was sampled from a man aged 45-60 years with active COVID-19. Material for sequencing was peripheral blood.

In DNA, the CDR3 is TGTGCCAGCAGCCCTAGGGGACTAGCGGGGAACAATGAGCAGTTCTTC. It translates to CASSPRGLAGNNEQFF. This chain connects TRBV7-2 to TRBJ2-1, with TRBD2 identical over 13 bases. Germline CDR1 and CDR2: SGHTA and FQGNSA. V gave up 5 bases and J gave up 5 bases; unmatched junction bases: 6. This CDR3 is built from 16 residues.